The 17 T cell receptor beta chains given below trace back to one sample, sequenced in a study of cytotoxic CD8 clonotypes in ibrutinib-treated CLL. This table comes from immunoSEQ multiplex PCR, and its TCRdb copy is limited to in-frame clones, with some not included. The data hold about 15,000 clones, with about 60% observed a single time. The source was PBMCs, collected before ibrutinib treatment. The receptor set was obtained from a human donor with chronic lymphocytic leukemia.

The table lists this clone with a few counts. The chain combines TRBV6-1 with TRBJ2-7, with TRBD2 identical over 10 bases. This CDR3 has 15 amino acids. With V trimmed by 2 bases and J by 2 bases, 3 bases remained unmatched. Germline assignment: CDR1 MNHNS and CDR2 SASEGT. The CDR3 bases are TGTGCCAGCAGTGAACTAGCGGGAGAGACCTACGAGCAGTACTTC. It encodes CASSELAGETYEQYF.

The chain carries TRBV6-1 and TRBJ1-1; possible D gene TRBD1, 6 bases. This CDR3 has 14 amino acids. CDR1 is MNHNS and CDR2 is SASEGT in the germline V gene. Trimming took off 6 bases at V and 1 base at J, with 12 bases between the two ends. CDR3 in DNA: TGTGCCAGCAGGACAGGCCGGGGGAACACTGAAGCTTTCTTT. Translation gives CASRTGRGNTEAFF.

The chain joins TRBV7-2 to TRBJ2-1; D call uncertain. The CDR3 is made up of 17 amino acids. V was clipped by 0 bases and J by 3 bases, with 15 bases between them. Germline CDR1 SGHTA, CDR2 FQGNSA. This CDR3 reads CASSLALLPAVYNEQFF. The CDR3 nucleotides read TGTGCCAGCAGCTTAGCCCTTCTACCTGCAGTCTACAATGAGCAGTTCTTC. Full variable domain (missing parts from reference TRBV7-2 and TRBJ2-1): GAGVSQSPSNKVTEKGKDVELRCDPISGHTALYWYRQSLGQGLEFLIYFQGNSAPDKSGLPSDRFSAERTGGSVSTLTIQRTQQEDSAVYLCASSLALLPAVYNEQFFGPGTRLTVL.

This clone was counted between two and nine times. The genes are TRBV6-1 and TRBJ1-1, with no clear D. CDR1 and CDR2 from the germline V gene are MNHNS and SASEGT. Trimming took 4 bases from V and 2 from J, leaving 11 bases between them. The length of the CDR3 is 14 residues. Written as DNA, the CDR3 is TGTGCCAGCAGTGGGGTAGGCGGAAACACTGAAGCTTTCTTT. It is translated as CASSGVGGNTEAFF.

This chain connects TRBV4-1 to TRBJ2-5; TRBD2 aligns across 8 bases. The germline CDR1 and CDR2 sequences are MGHRA and YSYEKL. The CDR3 loop spans 14 amino acids. V gave up 2 bases and J gave up 5 bases; unmatched junction bases: 4. The CDR3 DNA reads as TGCGCCAGCAGCCAACGGGGGGGCCAGGAGACCCAGTACTTC. Amino acid sequence: CASSQRGGQETQYF.

The V call is TRBV6-5, the J call TRBJ2-1; the match to TRBD2 covers 10 bases. CDR1 is MNHEY and CDR2 is SVGAGI in the germline V gene. J gave up 8 bases and V 6 bases, and 10 bases lay outside the gene matches. The CDR3 length is 15 residues. The CDR3 spells CASSSLAGGRDEQFF. CDR3 DNA: TGTGCCAGCAGCTCATTAGCGGGGGGTCGGGATGAGCAGTTCTTC.

The V call is TRBV5-1, the J call TRBJ1-4, with D perhaps matching TRBD1 (6 bases). V was shortened by 3 bases and J by 0 bases, with 18 bases between the two germline ends. The CDR3 runs to 18 residues. Germline V gene lookup returns CDR1 SGHRS and CDR2 YFSETQ. The CDR3 loop reads CASSSGDSAYATNEKLFF. CDR3 DNA: TGCGCCAGCAGCTCAGGGGATTCGGCCTACGCAACTAATGAAAAACTGTTTTTT. Using reference TRBV5-1 and TRBJ1-4 for the parts outside the CDR3, the full variable domain is KAGVTQTPRYLIKTRGQQVTLSCSPISGHRSVSWYQQTPGQGLQFLFEYFSETQRNKGNFPGRFSGRQFSNSRSEMNVSTLELGDSALYLCASSSGDSAYATNEKLFFGSGTQLSVL.

This clone was counted only a few times. The V call is TRBV5-1, the J call TRBJ1-2, with 7 bases identical to TRBD1. This CDR3 contains 12 residues. V dropped 5 bases and J dropped 4; count of bases not matched to a gene: 2. In germline, CDR1 is SGHRS, CDR2 YFSETQ. DNA of the CDR3: TGCGCCAGCAGAGGGGGCAGCTATGGCTACACCTTC. Protein sequence: CASRGGSYGYTF.

J is TRBJ1-6 and V is TRBV28; 10 bases map to TRBD1. The CDR3 is 17 amino acids. Per the germline V gene, CDR1 is MDHEN and CDR2 is SYDVKM. J lost 2 bases, V lost 0 bases, and 1 base had no gene match. The CDR3: CASSLWGQGPYNSPLHF. CDR3 DNA: TGTGCCAGCAGTTTATGGGGACAGGGGCCCTATAATTCACCCCTCCACTTT.

The chain links TRBV6-6 to TRBJ2-5, with TRBD1 matching 7 bases. The CDR3 has 14 amino acids. Losses at the gene ends were 8 bases for V and 1 base for J; bases not matched to a gene: 7. Germline CDR1 is MNHNY and CDR2 is SVGAGI (reference sequence). CDR3 region: CASGTGQTQETQYF. DNA for the CDR3: TGTGCCAGCGGTACGGGACAGACCCAAGAGACCCAGTACTTC.

The table lists this clone with a few counts. This sequence joins TRBV9 and TRBJ1-4, with D possibly matching TRBD1 (6 bases). The CDR3 consists of 15 residues. CDR1 and CDR2 from the germline V gene are SGDLS and YYNGEE. With 0 bases removed from V and 8 bases from J, the gap between germline ends came to 14 bases. The CDR3 protein is CASSVAGGGGEKLFF. The DNA for the CDR3 is TGTGCCAGCAGCGTAGCTGGAGGGGGAGGAGAAAAACTGTTTTTT.

This clone was picked up one time. The chain is built from TRBV4-2 and TRBJ2-4; TRBD2 might be the D (5 bases). CDR3 length: 16 amino acids. V lost 4 bases and J lost 0, with 13 bases in between. Per the germline V gene, CDR1 is LGHNA and CDR2 is YNFKEQ. The CDR3 is CASSLSGAIAKNIQYF. The CDR3 coding sequence is TGTGCCAGCAGCCTCAGCGGAGCTATAGCCAAAAACATTCAGTACTTC.

This rearrangement joins TRBV2 to TRBJ1-4; 7 bases line up with TRBD1. There are 13 residues in the CDR3. The V gene end was trimmed by 8 bases and the J gene end by 4 bases; junction bases not matched to a gene: 4. The V gene's germline CDR1 is SNHLY and CDR2 FYNNEI. The chain's CDR3 is CASRTGVNEKLFF. The CDR3 bases are TGTGCCAGCCGAACAGGGGTTAATGAAAAACTGTTTTTT. The whole variable domain, remainder taken from reference TRBV2 and TRBJ1-4, is EPEVTQTPSHQVTQMGQEVILRCVPISNHLYFYWYRQILGQKVEFLVSFYNNEISEKSEIFDDQFSVERPDGSNFTLKIRSTKLEDSAMYFCASRTGVNEKLFFGSGTQLSVL.

The rearrangement joins TRBV28 to TRBJ2-7; D gene ambiguous. The CDR3 runs to 11 residues. Trimming left V 4 bases short and J 2 bases short, with 3 bases between. Germline V gene data show CDR1 as MDHEN and CDR2 as SYDVKM. The CDR3 DNA follows: TGTGCCAGCAGTTCAACCTACGAGCAGTACGTC. Its protein product is CASSSTYEQYV.

This clone was observed a few times. The gene calls are TRBV6-4 and TRBJ2-5, with D perhaps matching TRBD1 (5 bases). Per the germline V gene, CDR1 is MRHNA and CDR2 is SNTAGT. Trimming shortened V by 6 bases and J by 2 bases, and 10 bases separated the two germline ends. This CDR3 is built from 13 residues. The CDR3 DNA reads TGTGCCAGCAGCAGGGAATTACAAGAGACCCAGTACTTC. It is translated as CASSRELQETQYF.

The J gene is TRBJ2-2, the V gene TRBV28, with D hard to call. Germline V gene lookup returns CDR1 MDHEN and CDR2 SYDVKM. CDR3 size: 12 residues. V lost 6 bases, J lost 3 bases, and 5 bases lay in between. The CDR3 nucleotides are TGTGCCAGCAGCCGCGACACCGGGGAGCTGTTTTTT. It is translated as CASSRDTGELFF.

This clone occurred a few times. The chain carries TRBV18 and TRBJ1-6; D ambiguous. This CDR3 is built from 16 residues. V was pared by 4 bases and J by 1 base, with 11 bases between. Germline lookup yields CDR1 KGHSH and CDR2 LQKENI. The CDR3 nucleotides read TGTGCCAGCTCACAATGGGCAGAATCCTATAATTCACCCCTCCACTTT. Residues: CASSQWAESYNSPLHF. Full variable domain (rest looked up from reference TRBV18 and TRBJ1-6): NAGVMQNPRHLVRRRGQEARLRCSPMKGHSHVYWYRQLPEEGLKFMVYLQKENIIDESGMPKERFSAEFPKEGPSILRIQQVVRGDSAAYFCASSQWAESYNSPLHFGNGTRLTVT.